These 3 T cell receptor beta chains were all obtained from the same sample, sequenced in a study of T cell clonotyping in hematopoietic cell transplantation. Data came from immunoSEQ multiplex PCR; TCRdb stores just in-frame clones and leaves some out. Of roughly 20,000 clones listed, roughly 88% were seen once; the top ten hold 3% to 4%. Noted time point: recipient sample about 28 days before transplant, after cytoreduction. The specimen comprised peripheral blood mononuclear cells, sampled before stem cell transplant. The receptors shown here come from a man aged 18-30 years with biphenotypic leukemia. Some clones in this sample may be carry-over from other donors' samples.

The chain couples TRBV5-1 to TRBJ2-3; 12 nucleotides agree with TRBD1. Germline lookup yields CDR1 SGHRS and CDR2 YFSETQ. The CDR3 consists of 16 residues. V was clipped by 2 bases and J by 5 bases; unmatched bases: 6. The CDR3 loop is CASSFLGTGGRDTQYF. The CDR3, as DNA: TGCGCCAGCAGCTTCCTAGGGACAGGGGGCAGAGATACGCAGTATTTT.

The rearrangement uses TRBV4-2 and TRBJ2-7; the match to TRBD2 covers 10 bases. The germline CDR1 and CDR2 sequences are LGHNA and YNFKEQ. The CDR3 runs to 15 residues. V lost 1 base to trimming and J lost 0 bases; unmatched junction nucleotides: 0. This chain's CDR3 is CASSQGLAGSYEQYF. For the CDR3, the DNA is TGTGCCAGCAGCCAAGGACTAGCGGGCTCCTACGAGCAGTACTTC.

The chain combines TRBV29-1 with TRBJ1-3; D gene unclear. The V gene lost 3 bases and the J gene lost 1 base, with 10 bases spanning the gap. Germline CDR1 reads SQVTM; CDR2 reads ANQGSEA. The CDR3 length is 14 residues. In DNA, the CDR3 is TGCAGCGTTGATTATGCGGGATCTGGAAACACCATATATTTT. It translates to CSVDYAGSGNTIYF.